The 10 T cell receptor beta chains below were found in one sample sequenced in a study of CD8+CD57+ T cells in acquired aplastic anemia. The authors sequenced patients whose flow cytometry had shown CD8+CD57+ cell expansion. Genomic DNA, serving as template, underwent TCR beta VDJ and CDR3 profiling. A single record per CDR3 protein comes from TCRdb applying MiXCR to the reads. The sample lists roughly 160,000 distinct CDR3 sequences, around 48% seen once, with approximately 2.9% in the top ten. The sequenced sample was sorted CD4+, CD8+, or CD8+CD57+ T cells (not recorded which) from PBMCs. The receptors originated from a human donor with aplastic anemia.

The chain joins TRBV19 to TRBJ2-4, with TRBD2 matching 10 bases. V dropped 6 bases and J dropped 1; count of bases not matched to a gene: 21. Germline V gene lookup returns CDR1 LNHDA and CDR2 SQIVND (reference sequence). This CDR3 contains 21 residues. This CDR3 is CASSPPLTSGVFPDAKNIQYF. CDR3 sequence (DNA): TGTGCCAGTAGCCCGCCCCTTACTAGCGGGGTATTCCCCGACGCCAAAAACATTCAGTACTTC.

This clonotype was found many times. The chain joins TRBV14 to TRBJ2-2, with no clear D. V gave up 2 bases and J gave up 6 bases, with 22 bases separating them. The CDR3 totals 18 residues. Germline lookup yields CDR1 SGHDN and CDR2 FVKESK. The CDR3: CASSQWPGLPSLAGELFF. The CDR3 region has the DNA TGTGCCAGCAGCCAATGGCCAGGCCTCCCCTCCCTCGCCGGGGAGCTGTTTTTT.

The table lists this clonotype with a few counts. The chain employs TRBV29-1 and TRBJ2-1; D unclear. V was cut by 5 bases and J by 2 bases, with 22 bases left in between. This CDR3 is built from 17 residues. Germline CDR1 and CDR2: SQVTM and ANQGSEA. The CDR3 DNA follows: TGCAGCGTTCTGGCTAAAGACGGTCTTCTTACCTACAATGAGCAGTTCTTC. It is translated as CSVLAKDGLLTYNEQFF.

This chain connects TRBV9 to TRBJ2-3; D is tentatively TRBD1 or TRBD2 (5 bases each). Trimming cost V 0 bases and J 0 bases, with 11 bases left between them. Per the germline V gene, CDR1 is SGDLS and CDR2 is YYNGEE. The CDR3 is made up of 16 amino acids. The CDR3 nucleotides read TGTGCCAGCAGCGTAGGTCCGGGGCCGAGCACAGATACGCAGTATTTT. As protein: CASSVGPGPSTDTQYF.

This clonotype has a count of ten or more. The chain carries TRBV7-3 and TRBJ2-3; TRBD1 aligns across 12 bases. Germline V gene data show CDR1 as SGHTA and CDR2 as FQGTGA. The CDR3 is 15 residues long. With 5 bases clipped from V and 6 bases from J, the junction kept 6 bases outside the gene matches. The CDR3 sequence: CASSPGQGAVDTQYF. CDR3 coding DNA: TGTGCCAGCAGCCCGGGACAGGGGGCCGTGGATACGCAGTATTTT.

The rearrangement joins TRBV29-1 to TRBJ2-7; 10 bases are shared with TRBD2. The CDR3 covers 16 residues. J was trimmed by 5 bases and V by 6 bases; bases with no gene match: 16. The germline gives CDR1 SQVTM, CDR2 ANQGSEA. This CDR3 reads CSVRGPGTSVNHEQYF. CDR3 DNA: TGCAGCGTCCGAGGGCCCGGGACTAGCGTCAACCACGAGCAGTACTTC.

In this sample, this clonotype turned up many times. This chain's CDR3 is CSARDHTGNPYEQYF. The CDR3 DNA reads as TGCAGTGCTAGAGATCACACAGGTAACCCCTACGAGCAGTACTTC. This sequence joins TRBV20-1 and TRBJ2-7; a weak D match, TRBD1 (5 bases). Germline V gene lookup returns CDR1 DFQATT and CDR2 SNEGSKA (reference sequence). The CDR3 has 15 amino acids. Trimming removed 0 bases from V and 2 bases from J, with 14 bases in between.

This clonotype was found many times. The chain carries TRBV7-8 and TRBJ2-5; D may match TRBD1 or TRBD2 (5 bases each). Germline V gene data show CDR1 as SGHVS and CDR2 as FQNEAQ. The CDR3 has 14 residues. V gave up 3 bases and J gave up 5 bases, with 13 bases separating them. Written as DNA, the CDR3 is TGTGCCAGCAGCTTTAATCGAGGGGTTGAGACCCAGTACTTC. Its protein product is CASSFNRGVETQYF.

In nucleotides, the CDR3 is TGCAGCGTTGGACTAGCGGGAGGATCCTACGAGCAGTACTTC. Translated: CSVGLAGGSYEQYF. The chain combines TRBV29-1 with TRBJ2-7; TRBD2 matches 13 bases. Germline-derived CDR1 and CDR2 are SQVTM and ANQGSEA. The ends lost 4 bases at V and 1 base at J; junction bases unmatched: 1. CDR3 length equals 14 residues.

Details on this clonotype: A much larger clone lies one base from this, so it may be a read error. The J gene is TRBJ2-7, the V gene TRBV6-1; no firm D call. This CDR3 comprises 13 residues. CDR1 MNHNS and CDR2 SASEGT come from the germline V gene. The CDR3 reads CASKVGPSYEQCF. CDR3 coding DNA: TGTGCCAGCAAGGTCGGTCCGTCCTACGAGCAGTGCTTC.